A single T cell receptor beta chain is shown here with its context. Its antigen is not identified. Sequenced by immunoSEQ multiplex PCR; TCRdb stores in-frame clones only, minus some. The sample contains fewer than 10,000 clones, approximately 88% of which appear only once. This sample was included in a study of STAT3 mutations in large granular lymphocyte leukemia. At the level of the study: Immunosuppressive therapy was given to more than half of T-LGLL patients. Study-wide points: Some patients had dominant TCR clones larger than their STAT3 mutant burden. After therapy, about 35% of the 18 patients switched clonotypes, all new clones STAT3 wild type. At least one immunodominant TCR beta clonotype appeared in every T-cell large granular lymphocyte leukemia patient.

This CDR3 spans 14 amino acids. The source is an elderly man with T-cell large granular lymphocyte leukemia. Some clones in this sample may be carry-over from other donors' samples. The sequencing sample was made of peripheral blood mononuclear cells. V and J are TRBV21-1 and TRBJ1-5. TRBV21-1 is recorded as a pseudogene. CDR3 loop: CASSEGTPNQPQHF. DNA of the CDR3: TGTGCCAGCAGCGAGGGGACTCCTAATCAGCCCCAGCATTTT.